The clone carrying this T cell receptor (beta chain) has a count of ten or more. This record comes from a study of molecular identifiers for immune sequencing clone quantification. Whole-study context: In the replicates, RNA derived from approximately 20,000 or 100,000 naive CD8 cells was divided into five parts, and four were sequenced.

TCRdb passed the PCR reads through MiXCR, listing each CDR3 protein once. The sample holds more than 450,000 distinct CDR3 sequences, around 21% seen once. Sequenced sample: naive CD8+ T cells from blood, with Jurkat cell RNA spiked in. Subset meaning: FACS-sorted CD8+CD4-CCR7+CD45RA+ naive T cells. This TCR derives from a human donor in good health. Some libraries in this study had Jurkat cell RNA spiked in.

The CDR3 bases are TGTGCCAGCAGCCCGCGGCCGGGACAGGGCTATGGCTACACCTTC. This encodes CASSPRPGQGYGYTF. The chain uses TRBV14 and TRBJ1-2; TRBD1 matches at 9 bases. Germline V lookup: CDR1 SGHDN, CDR2 FVKESK. V lost 4 bases and J lost 4; bases outside the gene matches: 7. The CDR3 runs 15 residues. The whole variable domain, remainder taken from reference TRBV14 and TRBJ1-2, is EAGVTQFPSHSVIEKGQTVTLRCDPISGHDNLYWYRRVMGKEIKFLLHFVKESKQDESGMPNNRFLAERTGGTYSTLKVQPAELEDSGVYFCASSPRPGQGYGYTFGSGTRLTVV.